The rows below give T cell receptor beta chains drawn from one sample of a study of T cells in Graves' hyperthyroidism and ophthalmopathy. TCRdb processed the multiplex PCR reads anew with MiXCR; each CDR3 protein has one entry. This table has under 350,000 distinct CDR3 sequences, 25% to 30% appearing once. The sequencing input was blood. These receptors were collected from a man aged 35 to 55 with Graves' hyperthyroidism that later progressed to Graves' ophthalmopathy. Each CDR3 is given without its conserved first and last residue.

j_call,v_call,cdr3_aa
TRBJ2-7,TRBV2,ASSVDFGQVKSYEQY
TRBJ2-5,TRBV29-1,SVETGGFETQY
TRBJ2-2,TRBV20-1,SQRRHSTGELF
TRBJ2-5,TRBV20-1,SARDLTDEEYEETQY
TRBJ1-3,TRBV29-1,SAWTGTGNTIY
TRBJ2-7,TRBV19,ASSIGSGSAVYEQY
TRBJ1-5,TRBV6-4,ASRRYNQPQH
TRBJ1-2,TRBV28,ASSFGISWGGYT
TRBJ1-1,TRBV14,ASSQVDRGWTEAF
TRBJ1-2,TRBV7-2,ASSLGTGKSYGYT
TRBJ1-2,TRBV11-1,ASSFGQFEGYT
TRBJ2-2,TRBV24-1,ATSALDGYGGELF
TRBJ2-7,TRBV11-2,ASIPWGGRAGDEQY
TRBJ2-5,TRBV6-2/TRBV6-3,ASRWSSGETQY
TRBJ2-7,TRBV11-3,ASSSGGDSRYEQY
TRBJ2-2,TRBV6-5,ASRWRDTGELF
TRBJ2-2,TRBV2,ASSEARRDIQPNTGELF
TRBJ1-5,TRBV12-3/TRBV12-4,ASSLEGLWGNQPQH
TRBJ2-4,TRBV5-1,ASSLTKLGGNIQY
TRBJ2-7,TRBV12-3/TRBV12-4,ASSRSATLYEQY
TRBJ2-7,TRBV6-5,ASSYGQGVYEQY
TRBJ2-5,TRBV2,ASSDGGQETQY
TRBJ1-2,TRBV18,ASSLTSNYGYT
TRBJ1-5,TRBV18,ASSLNSGFNQPQH
TRBJ2-2,TRBV19,ASSSLRELF
TRBJ2-5,TRBV6-1,ASSTRAGETQY
TRBJ1-5,TRBV28,ASSLPGFQPQH
TRBJ1-5,TRBV7-9,ASSDNHNQPQH
TRBJ2-7,TRBV5-6,ASSHLNWNEQY
TRBJ2-7,TRBV6-5,ASARGSGGGRLGEQY
TRBJ2-7,TRBV5-1,ASREATTPYEQY
TRBJ1-6,TRBV20-1,SARSTGLNSPLH
TRBJ2-2,TRBV6-2/TRBV6-3,ASSYVQGATGELF
TRBJ1-3,TRBV12-3/TRBV12-4,ASSLGQGPGNTIY
TRBJ1-3,TRBV12-3/TRBV12-4,ASSFKAWKLGNPKHSGNTIY
TRBJ1-5,TRBV7-2,ASSSGTGRGQPQH
TRBJ1-2,TRBV11-2,ASSFLRGQVAGYGYT
TRBJ2-7,TRBV15,ATSRGRSTYEQY
TRBJ2-7,TRBV6-1,ASSLSGTGNEQY
TRBJ1-5,TRBV12-3/TRBV12-4,ASRNSGQGGQPQH
TRBJ1-1,TRBV11-3,ASSGRHQTAF
TRBJ2-7,TRBV6-2/TRBV6-3,ASHTETYEQY
TRBJ1-2,TRBV7-6,ASSLDRLYGYT
TRBJ1-3,TRBV10-1,ASSEDLSGNTIY
TRBJ2-5,TRBV29-1,SVGLAAASTQY
TRBJ2-2,TRBV7-3,ASSSGGRGATGELF
TRBJ1-1,TRBV28,ASSRRAGGVNTEAF
TRBJ2-7,TRBV20-1,SAKQSGSVSYEQY
TRBJ2-7,TRBV5-5,ASSEVPGPTGVEQY
TRBJ1-2,TRBV29-1,SVGQGGHGYT
TRBJ2-4,TRBV29-1,SVGGSGFKNIQY
TRBJ2-7,TRBV6-8,AIRYEQY
TRBJ1-2,TRBV19,ASSIGSSNYGYT